This T cell receptor (beta chain) was observed in a study of identical twins. Study-wide points: Abundant beta clonotypes from cord blood had fewer insertions, unlike memory repertoires, which showed none. Conclusions were drawn cross-sectionally by statistical analysis, without following the same donors.

Template switching supplied a universal primer site; unique molecular identifiers were carried on the cDNA. TCRdb called the 5' RACE reads again in MiXCR, with one record for every CDR3 protein. The table has 540,000 or so distinct CDR3 sequences, around 22% seen once. All donors were healthy Caucasians. A note on this clonotype: Its target is not known.

This sample was also put to use in a study of yellow fever vaccine responses in identical twins.

The sequence was collected from a woman younger than 35 in good health. The sequenced sample consisted of CD4+ T cells sorted from blood.

The CDR3 is CASSENTGTLLYNEQFF. CDR3 sequence (DNA): TGTGCCAGCAGCGAGAACACAGGAACCCTCCTCTACAATGAGCAGTTCTTC. The chain uses TRBV5-6 and TRBJ2-1; perhaps TRBD1 as D (5 bases). Germline CDR1 reads SGHDT; CDR2 reads YYEEEE. The CDR3 runs 17 residues. V lost 4 bases to trimming and J lost 3 bases, with 20 bases between them.